This T cell receptor (beta chain) derives from a study of cytotoxic CD8 clonotypes in ibrutinib-treated CLL. Findings and caveats of the study: Clonality climbed at ibrutinib response, then dropped toward baseline at progression.

With cryopreserved PBMCs as the source, roughly 2 micrograms of genomic DNA went to TCR beta libraries. Remarks on this clone: As yet, its antigen is unknown.

Sequencing was performed with immunoSEQ multiplex PCR; in TCRdb, only in-frame clones are kept and a portion is missing. The sample yields 90,000 to 100,000 clones, approximately 78% seen once. The input for sequencing was PBMCs, taken after 12 months of ibrutinib treatment. This TCR came from a human donor with chronic lymphocytic leukemia.

In DNA form, the CDR3 reads TGTGCCAGTGGGACGCTGGGACTCACCTCCTACGAGCAGTACTTC. Amino acids: CASGTLGLTSYEQYF. This sequence joins TRBV7-2 and TRBJ2-7, with D possibly matching TRBD2 (6 bases). The CDR3 sequence is 15 residues long. Trimming removed 9 bases from V and 0 bases from J, with 18 bases in between. Germline-derived CDR1 and CDR2 are SGHTA and FQGNSA.